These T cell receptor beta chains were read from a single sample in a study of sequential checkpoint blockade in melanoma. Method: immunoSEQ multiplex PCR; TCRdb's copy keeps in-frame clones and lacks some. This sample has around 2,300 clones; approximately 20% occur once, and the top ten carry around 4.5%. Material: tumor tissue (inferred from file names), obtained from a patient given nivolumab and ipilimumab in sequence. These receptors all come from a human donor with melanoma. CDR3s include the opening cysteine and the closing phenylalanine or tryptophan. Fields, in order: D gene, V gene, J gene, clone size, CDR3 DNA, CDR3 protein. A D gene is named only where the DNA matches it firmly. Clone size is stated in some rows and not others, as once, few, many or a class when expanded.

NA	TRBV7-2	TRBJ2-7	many	TGTGCCAGCAGCCGAGGACAAGGATACGAGCAGTACTTC	CASSRGQGYEQYF
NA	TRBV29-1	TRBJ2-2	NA	TGCAGCGCAAGAACTACAGGGTTGGACACCGGGGAGCTGTTTTTT	CSARTTGLDTGELFF
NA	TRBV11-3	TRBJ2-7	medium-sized	TGTGCCAGCAGCCAAGCACTGCTCGGGTACGAGCAGTACTTC	CASSQALLGYEQYF
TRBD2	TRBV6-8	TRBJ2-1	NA	TGTGCCAGCAGGCGGGGACTAGCGGGGTATGAGCAGTTCTTC	CASRRGLAGYEQFF
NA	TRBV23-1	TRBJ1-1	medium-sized	TGCGCCAGCAGCCCCACCCGAAGGCGGAACACTGAAGCTTTCTTT	CASSPTRRRNTEAFF
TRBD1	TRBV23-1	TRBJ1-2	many	TGCGCCAGCAGCATTACAGGGGGCCGTGGCTACACCTTC	CASSITGGRGYTF
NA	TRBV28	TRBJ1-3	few	TGTGCCAGCAGTTTATTCGGTAGCTCTGGAAACACCATATATTTT	CASSLFGSSGNTIYF
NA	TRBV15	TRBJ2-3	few	TGTGCCACCAGCAGAGTCCCGATAGCGCTTAGCACAGATACGCAGTATTTT	CATSRVPIALSTDTQYF
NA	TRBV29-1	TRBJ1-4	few	TGCAGCGTTGAAGGGGCTACGGATAATGAAAAACTGTTTTTT	CSVEGATDNEKLFF
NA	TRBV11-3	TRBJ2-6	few	TGTGCCAGCAGCAACTTCTTGCGACAAGTAAGCGAGTCGGGGGCCAACGTCCTGACTTTC	CASSNFLRQVSESGANVLTF
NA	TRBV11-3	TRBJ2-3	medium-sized	TGTGCCAGCAGCTTTAGGCAGATCACAGATACGCAGTATTTT	CASSFRQITDTQYF
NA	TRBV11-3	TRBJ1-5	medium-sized	TGTGCCAGCAGCATGGTTTTTGTCAATCAGCCCCAGCATTTT	CASSMVFVNQPQHF
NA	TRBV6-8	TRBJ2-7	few	TGTGCCATCAGTTTTCACGGGCCCTACGAGCAGTACTTC	CAISFHGPYEQYF
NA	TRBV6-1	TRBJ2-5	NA	TGTGCCAGCAGTGAAGTTCTAGGGGGGCAGACCCAGTACTTC	CASSEVLGGQTQYF
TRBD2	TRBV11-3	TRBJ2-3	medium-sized	TGTGCCAGCAGCTTCGGACTAGCGGGGGGTCCAGATACGCAGTATTTT	CASSFGLAGGPDTQYF
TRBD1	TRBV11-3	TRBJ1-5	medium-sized	TGTGCCAGCAGCGTTTTGGACAGGGGACATCAGCCCCAGCATTTT	CASSVLDRGHQPQHF
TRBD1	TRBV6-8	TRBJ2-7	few	TGTGCCAGCAGAACCGGGACAGGGGGCAGTGAGCAGTACTTC	CASRTGTGGSEQYF
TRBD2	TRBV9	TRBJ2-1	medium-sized	TGTGCCAGCAGCGCCAGCGGGAGTAATAGTCGTTCCTACAATGAGCAGTTCTTC	CASSASGSNSRSYNEQFF
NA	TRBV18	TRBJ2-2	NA	TGTGCCAGCAGCCACGGGACCGGGGAGCTGTTTTTT	CASSHGTGELFF
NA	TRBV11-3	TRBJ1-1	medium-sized	TGTGCCAGCAGCCTGCCCGGGGGAGGGGAGCTACCTGAAGCTTTCTTT	CASSLPGGGELPEAFF
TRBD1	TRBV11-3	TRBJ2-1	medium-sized	TGTGCCAGCAGCTCCGGGACAGGGGGTGAGAATGAGCAGTTCTTC	CASSSGTGGENEQFF
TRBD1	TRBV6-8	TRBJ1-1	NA	TGTGCCATCAGACGACAGGGCACGAACACTGAAGCTTTCTTT	CAIRRQGTNTEAFF
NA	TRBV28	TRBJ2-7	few	TGTGCCAGCAGTTGGATGGGGTTGGGCGAGCAGTACTTC	CASSWMGLGEQYF
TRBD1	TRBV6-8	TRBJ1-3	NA	TGTGCCAGCAGTTACGATACAGGGGTAAACACCATATATTTT	CASSYDTGVNTIYF
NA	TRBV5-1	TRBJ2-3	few	TGCGCCAGCAGCTTGGCCCAGAATCGGGATACGCAGTATTTT	CASSLAQNRDTQYF
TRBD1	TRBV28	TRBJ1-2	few	TGTGCCAGCATGAGAACGGGACAGGGGGCAAATGGCTACACCTTC	CASMRTGQGANGYTF
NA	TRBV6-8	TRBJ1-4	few	TGTGCCAGCAGTAGGGGGTGGACTAATGAAAAACTGTTTTTT	CASSRGWTNEKLFF
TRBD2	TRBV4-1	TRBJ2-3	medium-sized	TGCGCCAGCAGCCAAGCGAGTCTAGCGGGGCTGGATACGCAGTATTTT	CASSQASLAGLDTQYF
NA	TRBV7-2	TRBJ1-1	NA	TGTGCCAGCAGCTTAGGTTTGGACACTGAAGCTTTCTTT	CASSLGLDTEAFF
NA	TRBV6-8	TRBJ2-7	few	TGTGCCAGCAGTATGACTAGACTAACCTACGAGCAGTACTTC	CASSMTRLTYEQYF
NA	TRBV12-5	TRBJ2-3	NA	TGTGCCACCCACTCATCCGGGGTGCCCACAGATACGCAGTATTTT	CATHSSGVPTDTQYF
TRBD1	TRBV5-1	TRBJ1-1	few	TGCGCCAGCAGCCCGACCGGGACAGGGGGCGCTGACCCTGAAGCTTTCTTT	CASSPTGTGGADPEAFF
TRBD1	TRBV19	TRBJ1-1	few	TGTGCCAGTAGGGCGGGACAGATCGAAGCTTTCTTT	CASRAGQIEAFF
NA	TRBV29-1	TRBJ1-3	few	TGCAGCGTTAGGGGACAAGGAAACACCATATATTTT	CSVRGQGNTIYF
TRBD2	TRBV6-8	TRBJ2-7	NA	TGTGCCAGCAGTTATGGGGGACCCGGGACTAGCGGGAGTAAACAGTACTTC	CASSYGGPGTSGSKQYF
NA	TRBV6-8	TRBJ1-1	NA	TGTGCCAGCAGTTCAACAGGGAAGGGAACTGAAGCTTTCTTT	CASSSTGKGTEAFF
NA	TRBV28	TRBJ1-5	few	TGTGCCAGCAGCCCTACAGCGCAGCCCCAGCATTTT	CASSPTAQPQHF
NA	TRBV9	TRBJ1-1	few	TGTGCCAGCAGCGTAGCAGCCCGGGCCCGGAACACTGAAGCTTTCTTT	CASSVAARARNTEAFF
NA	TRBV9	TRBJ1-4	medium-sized	TGTGCCAGCAGCGTAGGGGGCGCAACTAATGAAAAACTGTTTTTT	CASSVGGATNEKLFF
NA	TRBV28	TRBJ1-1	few	TGTGCCAGCAGGTACGGGGGCAATGTGGCTGAAGCTTTCTTT	CASRYGGNVAEAFF
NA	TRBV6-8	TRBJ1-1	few	TGTGCCAGCAGTTCCCAGATCGACACTGAAGCTTTCTTT	CASSSQIDTEAFF
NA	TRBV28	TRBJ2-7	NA	TGTGCCAGCAGTTTAACCGGGCCTACCGGCGAGCAGTACTTC	CASSLTGPTGEQYF
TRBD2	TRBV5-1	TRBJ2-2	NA	TGCGCCAGCAGTGAGGGACTAGCGGGAGCTGTCGGGGAGCTGTTTTTT	CASSEGLAGAVGELFF
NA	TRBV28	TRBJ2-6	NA	TGTGCCAGCAACCGGCCCGGGGTTGGGGCCAACGTCCTGACTTTC	CASNRPGVGANVLTF
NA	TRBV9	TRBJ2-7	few	TGTGCCAGCAGCGCCCAATTAGGACAGGAGCAGTACTTC	CASSAQLGQEQYF
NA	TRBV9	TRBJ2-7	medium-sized	TGTGCCAGCAGTGTGTTCATACCCCCCGAGCAGTACTTC	CASSVFIPPEQYF
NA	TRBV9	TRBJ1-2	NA	TGTGCCAGCAGCGCCTCCAATGGGGGAGGCTACACCTTC	CASSASNGGGYTF
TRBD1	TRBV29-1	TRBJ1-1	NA	TGCAGCGTTTGGGAAAGGGGACAGGACGGATCCGGAGCTTTCTTT	CSVWERGQDGSGAFF
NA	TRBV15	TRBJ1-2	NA	TGTGCCACCAGCTACGGCGGGGGCGGCTATGGCTACACCTTC	CATSYGGGGYGYTF
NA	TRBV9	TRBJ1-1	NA	TGTGCCAGCAGCCCCGATTTAGGGCTCTTCACTGAAGCTTTCTTT	CASSPDLGLFTEAFF
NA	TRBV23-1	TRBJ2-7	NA	TGCGCCAGCGGACTCCTAGCCCCCTACGAGCAGTACTTC	CASGLLAPYEQYF
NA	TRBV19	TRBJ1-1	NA	TGTGCCAGTAGCCACAAGGGGGAGACGGTGGCTGAAGCTTTCTTT	CASSHKGETVAEAFF
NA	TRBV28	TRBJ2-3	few	TGTGCCACAACTGGGGGGCTAGTATCCGATACGCAGTATTTT	CATTGGLVSDTQYF
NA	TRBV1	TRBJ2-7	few	TGCGCCAGCAGCCAAGCAGATGGTCCTTTCTACGAGCAGTACTTC	CASSQADGPFYEQYF
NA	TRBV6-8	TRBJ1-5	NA	TGTGCCAGCAGTTACTCGAGTCTGCTACACCGGAGCAATCAGCCCCAGCATTTT	CASSYSSLLHRSNQPQHF
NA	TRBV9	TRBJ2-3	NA	TGTGCCAGCAGCGTTCAGGACGGGAACACAGATACGCAGTATTTT	CASSVQDGNTDTQYF
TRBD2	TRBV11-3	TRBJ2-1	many	TGTGCCAGCAGCGAGGGACTAGCGGGAGGGCACTTTCAGTGGGATGAGCAGTTCTTC	CASSEGLAGGHFQWDEQFF